Below, 9 T cell receptor beta chains from the same sample are listed, as sequenced in a study of T cells in Graves' hyperthyroidism and ophthalmopathy (dated by TCRdb to the late 2010s). The library was built by means of multiplex PCR. Instrument used: Illumina HiSeq 2000. Amplification of TCR beta CDR3 regions was carried out from RNA transcripts. For the first round of RT-PCR on the TCR CDR3, the HTBI primer set was used together with the Qiagen OneStep RT-PCR kit. TCRdb itself trimmed the public reads at Q25 with fastp, ran MiXCR and retained productive beta chains. Entries are consolidated by CDR3 protein sequence, retaining the most common genes and DNA. The sample table records nearly 250,000 distinct CDR3 sequences; around 24% of these occur just once. Of the sample, 35% falls within the top ten clones. Sequences were obtained from blood. The receptors were gathered from a woman aged 40 to 50 with Graves' ophthalmopathy.

The table lists this clonotype with a few counts. The rearrangement uses TRBV28 and TRBJ2-7, with 9 bases fitting TRBD1. The trim removed 5 bases at V and 4 bases at J, leaving 9 bases unmatched. CDR1 and CDR2 from the germline V gene are MDHEN and SYDVKM. The CDR3 runs 15 residues. The CDR3 nucleotides read TGTGCCAGCAGTGTTACCGGGACAGGGACGTACGAGCAGTACTTC. Translated, it gives CASSVTGTGTYEQYF.

This clonotype has ten or more counts. The chain is built from TRBV19 and TRBJ1-5; 8 bases are a match to TRBD1. J lost 4 bases, V lost 5 bases, and 7 bases had no gene match. The germline gives CDR1 LNHDA, CDR2 SQIVND (reference sequence). The CDR3 covers 15 residues. The CDR3 sequence is CASSSGTGDNQPQHF. In DNA form, the CDR3 reads TGTGCCAGTAGTTCCGGGACAGGAGATAATCAGCCCCAGCATTTT.

In its sample, this clonotype was seen many times. The genes are TRBV7-3 and TRBJ1-1; a possible D gene is TRBD1 (6 bases). The CDR3 length is 16 residues. Trimming left V 4 bases short and J 4 bases short, with 19 bases between. Germline V gene data show CDR1 as SGHTA and CDR2 as FQGTGA. The CDR3 DNA is TGTGCCAGCAGCTCCGTAGGCAGGGGATGTTGCACTGAAGCTTTCTTT. As protein: CASSSVGRGCCTEAFF.

This clonotype was detected many times. The chain carries TRBV12-3 or TRBV12-4 and TRBJ2-1, with TRBD2 matching over 12 bases. The trim removed 5 bases at V and 0 bases at J, leaving 2 bases unmatched. The CDR3 extends over 16 amino acids. The CDR3 reads CASSTSGGSSYNEQFF. The DNA of the CDR3 is TGTGCCAGCAGTACTAGCGGGGGGAGCTCCTACAATGAGCAGTTCTTC.

The table lists this clonotype with many counts. The chain uses TRBV20-1 and TRBJ1-5, with TRBD1 identical over 10 bases. The CDR3 sequence is 18 residues long. Germline V gives CDR1 DFQATT, CDR2 SNEGSKA (reference sequence). Losses at the gene ends were 0 bases for V and 5 bases for J; bases not matched to a gene: 13. The CDR3: CSARDNNEGQGVDQPQHF. The CDR3 nucleotides read TGCAGTGCTAGAGATAATAACGAAGGACAGGGGGTTGATCAGCCCCAGCATTTT.

V usage is TRBV28 and J usage is TRBJ2-7; D remains ambiguous. Germline lookup yields CDR1 MDHEN and CDR2 SYDVKM. CDR3 length equals 13 residues. The germline V and J ends were trimmed by 7 bases and 2 bases, with 12 bases remaining between them. The CDR3 DNA reads as TGTGCCAGCATATCTCATACGCCCTACGAGCAGTACTTC. Translated, it gives CASISHTPYEQYF. The full variable domain, in which reference TRBV28 and TRBJ2-7 provide the parts outside the CDR3, is DVKVTQSSRYLVKRTGEKVFLECVQDMDHENMFWYRQDPGLGLRLIYFSYDVKMKEKGDIPEGYSVSREKKERFSLILESASTNQTSMYLCASISHTPYEQYFGPGTRLTVT.

In this sample, this clonotype turned up a few times. Just one base apart from a much larger clone, this may be a read error. The chain carries TRBV29-1 and TRBJ2-7; maybe TRBD2 (6 bases). From germline, CDR1 is SQVTM and CDR2 ANQGSEA. CDR3 length: 11 amino acids. The CDR3 DNA follows: TGCAGCGTCGAAGTCCCCGGGGGGCAGTACTTC. It translates to CSVEVPGGQYF.

CDR3: CASTPGTSADTGELFF. The CDR3 region has the DNA TGTGCCAGTACCCCTGGGACTAGCGCGGACACCGGGGAGCTGTTTTTT. This rearrangement joins TRBV19 to TRBJ2-2, with 10 bases lining up with TRBD2. Germline V gene sequence: CDR1 LNHDA, CDR2 SQIVND (reference sequence). With 7 bases clipped from V and 3 bases from J, the junction kept 8 bases outside the gene matches. The CDR3 runs 16 residues.

This clonotype was detected many times. V gene TRBV18 combines with J gene TRBJ2-7; TRBD2 is a possible D gene (6 bases). Deletions cut 1 base from V and 3 bases from J, with 16 bases between. Germline V gene sequence: CDR1 KGHSH, CDR2 LQKENI. This CDR3 region has 16 residues. CDR3 sequence: CASSPQLAPRGYEQYF. The CDR3 DNA follows: TGTGCCAGCTCACCACAACTAGCCCCACGAGGCTACGAGCAGTACTTC.